These 14 T cell receptor beta chains originate from one sample sequenced in a study of T cells after yellow fever vaccination. TCRdb processed the 5' RACE reads anew with MiXCR; each CDR3 protein has one entry. The sample lists 200,000 to 300,000 distinct CDR3 sequences, less than 7.5% occurring once. The specimen comprised CD4+ T cells sorted from PBMCs, sampled on the day of the yellow fever booster vaccination. The receptors originated from a man younger than 45 who received the YFV17D yellow fever vaccine.

J is TRBJ2-7 and V is TRBV7-2; perhaps TRBD2 as D (6 bases). Germline CDR1 SGHTA, CDR2 FQGNSA. The germline V and J ends were trimmed by 5 bases and 2 bases, with 19 bases remaining between them. The CDR3 runs 16 residues. The CDR3, as DNA: TGTGCCAGCAGCCCTCCTTCCGTGGTAGCGGCCTACGAGCAGTACTTC. It codes for CASSPPSVVAAYEQYF.

The rearrangement uses TRBV2 and TRBJ2-7, with D possibly TRBD1 on 6 matching bases. Germline CDR1 is SNHLY and CDR2 is FYNNEI. CDR3 length: 17 amino acids. Trimming cost V 7 bases and J 0 bases, with 22 bases left between them. The CDR3 protein is CASKQPPGQPSSYEQYF. CDR3 sequence (DNA): TGTGCCAGCAAACAACCCCCCGGACAGCCGAGCTCCTACGAGCAGTACTTC.

This clonotype was recorded many times. The chain recombines TRBV5-1 with TRBJ2-7; no clear D. Per the germline V gene, CDR1 is SGHRS and CDR2 is YFSETQ. V was shortened by 2 bases and J by 2 bases, with 8 bases between the two germline ends. CDR3 length: 13 amino acids. The CDR3 DNA reads as TGCGCCAGCAGCTTCGGCGGAACCTACGAGCAGTACTTC. Protein product: CASSFGGTYEQYF.

This clonotype was counted at least ten times. The V and J genes are TRBV7-2 and TRBJ2-3, with 11 bases identical to TRBD2. Trimming took 1 base from V and 5 from J; bases not matched to a gene: 2. The germline V gene has CDR1 SGHTA and CDR2 FQGNSA. The CDR3 sequence is 15 residues long. The CDR3 sequence: CASSLELAGVDTQYF. In DNA, the CDR3 is TGTGCCAGCAGCTTAGAACTAGCGGGAGTAGATACGCAGTATTTT.

The table lists this clonotype with a few counts. The genes are TRBV7-3 and TRBJ2-1; 10 bases match TRBD2. Germline V gene sequence: CDR1 SGHTA, CDR2 FQGTGA. CDR3 size: 14 residues. The V segment lost 2 bases and the J segment 15 bases; nucleotides outside the gene matches: 10. CDR3: CASSLSAGGPLRFF. CDR3 sequence (DNA): TGTGCCAGCAGCTTATCAGCGGGGGGGCCTTTGAGGTTCTTC.

The sample holds a few counts of this clonotype. The chain has TRBV20-1 and TRBJ2-1, with TRBD2 matching over 12 bases. Losses at the gene ends were 5 bases for V and 1 base for J; bases not matched to a gene: 3. This CDR3 has 15 amino acids. CDR1 and CDR2 from the germline V gene are DFQATT and SNEGSKA (reference sequence). The CDR3 reads CSAYGLAGSYNEQFF. The CDR3, as DNA: TGCAGTGCTTATGGACTAGCGGGATCCTACAATGAGCAGTTCTTC.

This clonotype was detected only once. It may be a read error: a sequence one base away is much more abundant. The CDR3, as DNA: TGCGCCAGCAGCATAACCCCCGGGGAGCTGTTTTTT. As protein: CASSITPGELFF. The chain uses TRBV5-1 and TRBJ2-2; D remains ambiguous. V lost 4 bases and J lost 6, with 7 bases in between. Germline V CDR1 and CDR2: SGHRS, YFSETQ. The CDR3 sequence is 12 residues long.

In its sample, this clonotype was seen many times. This chain uses TRBV20-1 with TRBJ1-2, with TRBD1 as a possible D gene (5 bases). The CDR3 runs 14 residues. Germline V gene lookup returns CDR1 DFQATT and CDR2 SNEGSKA (reference sequence). Trimming removed 6 bases at V and 2 bases at J, with 16 bases between. The CDR3 sequence: CSAARGRANYGYTF. In DNA form, the CDR3 reads TGCAGTGCGGCCCGGGGACGGGCGAACTATGGCTACACCTTC.

This clonotype was found many times. The chain links TRBV7-9 to TRBJ2-6, with D perhaps matching TRBD1 or TRBD2 (5 bases each). V gave up 4 bases and J gave up 6 bases, with 10 bases separating them. Germline CDR1 SEHNR, CDR2 FQNEAQ (reference sequence). This CDR3 has 14 amino acids. CDR3 protein: CASSSGTTANVLTF. The DNA for the CDR3 is TGTGCCAGCAGCTCCGGGACCACGGCCAACGTCCTGACTTTC.

The chain joins TRBV28 to TRBJ2-6; tentatively, D is TRBD1 (6 bases). CDR1 MDHEN and CDR2 SYDVKM come from the germline V gene. CDR3 length: 17 amino acids. V lost 3 bases to trimming and J lost 2 bases, with 14 bases between them. CDR3: CASSFGLTGTGANVLTF. CDR3 DNA: TGTGCCAGCAGTTTCGGCCTAACAGGGACTGGGGCCAACGTCCTGACTTTC.

This clonotype was counted only a few times. The CDR3 coding sequence is TGTGCCAGCCACGACAGGGGACTAGCCTACAATGAGCAGTTCTTC. It translates to CASHDRGLAYNEQFF. The genes are TRBV5-6 and TRBJ2-1; D might be TRBD1 or TRBD2, each matching 8 bases. From germline, CDR1 is SGHDT and CDR2 YYEEEE. Trimming left V 7 bases short and J 2 bases short, with 16 bases between. The CDR3 is 15 residues long.

In this sample, this clonotype turned up many times. The chain uses TRBV12-3 or TRBV12-4 and TRBJ2-2; D might be TRBD1 (6 bases). The CDR3 runs 13 residues. The V end was cut by 7 bases, the J end by 4 bases, with 10 bases between. This chain's CDR3 is CASTQGFTGELFF. CDR3 bases: TGTGCCAGCACCCAGGGGTTCACCGGGGAGCTGTTTTTT.

The chain employs TRBV5-4 and TRBJ2-1, with D hard to call. Trimming left V 2 bases short and J 0 bases short, with 9 bases between. The CDR3 totals 15 residues. Per germline, CDR1 SGHNT and CDR2 YYREEE (reference sequence). CDR3 sequence: CASSFSRSSYNEQFF. CDR3 coding DNA: TGTGCCAGCAGCTTTAGCCGAAGCTCCTACAATGAGCAGTTCTTC.

This clonotype has ten or more counts. The chain uses TRBV2 and TRBJ2-7; TRBD1 matches at 10 bases. V was clipped by 0 bases and J by 4 bases; unmatched bases: 3. The CDR3 is 15 amino acids. The V gene's germline CDR1 is SNHLY and CDR2 FYNNEI. DNA for the CDR3: TGTGCCAGCAGTGAAGCGGGGACAGGGGATTACGAGCAGTACTTC. Translated, it gives CASSEAGTGDYEQYF.